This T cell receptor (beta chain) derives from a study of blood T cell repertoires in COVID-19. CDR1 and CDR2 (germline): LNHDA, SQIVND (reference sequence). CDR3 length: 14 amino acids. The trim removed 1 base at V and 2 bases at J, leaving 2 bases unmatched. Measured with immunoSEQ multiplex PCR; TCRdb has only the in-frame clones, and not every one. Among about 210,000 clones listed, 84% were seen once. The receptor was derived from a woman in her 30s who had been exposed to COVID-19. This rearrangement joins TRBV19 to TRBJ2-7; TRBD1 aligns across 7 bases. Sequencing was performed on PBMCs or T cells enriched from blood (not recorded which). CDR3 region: CASSIGQGTYEQYF. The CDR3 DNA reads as TGTGCCAGTAGTATAGGACAGGGCACCTACGAGCAGTACTTC.